A selection of T cell receptor beta chains follows, all from one sample in a study of blood T cell repertoires in COVID-19. Produced via immunoSEQ multiplex PCR; TCRdb's table is partial and in-frame only. The table records 310,000 or so clones, roughly 88% of them present only once. The sample was peripheral blood. The source is a woman in her 50s with active or convalescent COVID-19. The CDR3 runs from the conserved cysteine through the conserved F or W. D genes are given only for firm matches. The listing skips clone size in some rows; elsewhere it reads once, few, many or a size class.

j_call v_call clone_size d_call cdr3_nt cdr3_aa
TRBJ2-1 TRBV19 . TRBD1 TGTGCCAGTAGTATGGGGACAGTCCACAATGAGCAGTTCTTC CASSMGTVHNEQFF
TRBJ2-1 TRBV18 . TRBD2 TGTGCCAGCTCCTCCGCGGGAGGCGGGAGCTCCTACAATGAGCAGTTCTTC CASSSAGGGSSYNEQFF
TRBJ1-1 TRBV28 few TRBD1 TGTGCCAGCAGTTTAGGCCGCCAGGGGGGCACTGAAGCTTTCTTT CASSLGRQGGTEAFF
TRBJ2-5 TRBV9 . TRBD2 TGTGCCAGCAGCGCGGGACTAGCCCAAGAGACCCAGTACTTC CASSAGLAQETQYF
TRBJ1-4 TRBV30 few TRBD1 TGTGCCTGGAGTGTAGGGACAGGGTGGGAAAAACTGTTTTTT CAWSVGTGWEKLFF
TRBJ1-5 TRBV6-5 . . TGTGCCAGCCGACATGAAGAATCCCAGCCCCAGCATTTT CASRHEESQPQHF
TRBJ2-7 TRBV4-1 . . TGCGCCAGCAGCCTTTTAGGGGGCTACGAGCAGTACTTC CASSLLGGYEQYF
TRBJ1-2 TRBV28 . . TGTGCCAGCAGTTTAGGTTACCTACTATGGGACTATGGCTACACCTTC CASSLGYLLWDYGYTF
TRBJ1-2 TRBV30 . TRBD1 TGTGCCTGGAACCGCCCAGGACAGGGGGCCGGTGGCTACACCTTC CAWNRPGQGAGGYTF
TRBJ1-2 TRBV29-1 . TRBD1 TGCAGCGTCGATCCGGGACAGGGATATGGCTACACCTTC CSVDPGQGYGYTF
TRBJ2-5 TRBV27 . TRBD1 TGTGCCAGCACCTCATCGGGACAGGGGGTAGGGGAGACCCAGTACTTC CASTSSGQGVGETQYF
TRBJ1-2 TRBV21-1 once . TGTGCCAGCAGCAAAGGCCTCACAGGGGGCGATGGCTACACCTTC CASSKGLTGGDGYTF
TRBJ1-1 TRBV5-3 . . TGTGCCAGAAGCCTATGGACTAATTCTGAAGCTTTCTTT CARSLWTNSEAFF
TRBJ2-7 TRBV7-9 . TRBD1 TGTGCCAGCAGCTTAATAGGGACAGGGGTTTACGAGCAGTACTTC CASSLIGTGVYEQYF
TRBJ1-2 TRBV23-1 . TRBD1 TGCGCCAGCATTTCCCCCCGGGGACAGGGGGTGGGTAACTATGGCTACACCTTC CASISPRGQGVGNYGYTF
TRBJ2-6 TRBV29-1 . . TGCAGCGTTGATGGGCCTGGGGCCAACGTCCTGACTTTC CSVDGPGANVLTF
TRBJ2-2 TRBV30 . . TGTGCCTGGAGTGTAGCAGGTCCCGCGAACACCGGGGAGCTGTTTTTT CAWSVAGPANTGELFF
TRBJ1-2 TRBV7-9 . TRBD1 TGTGCCAGCAGATTGGGGCAGGGGGCGGATGGCTACACCTTC CASRLGQGADGYTF
TRBJ1-2 TRBV10-3 . TRBD1 TGTGCCATCAGTGAAAACCGGGACAGGGGGTCGGATGGCTACACCTTC CAISENRDRGSDGYTF
TRBJ1-3 TRBV7-2 . . TGTGCCAGCAGCTTAGGGCAGGGGTGGGGAAACACCATATATTTT CASSLGQGWGNTIYF
TRBJ2-3 TRBV7-9 . TRBD2 TGTGCCAGCAGCCCTGTGGGCGGGGGGGCCTCAGATACGCAGTATTTT CASSPVGGGASDTQYF
TRBJ1-1 TRBV18 . TRBD1 TGTGCCAGCTCATCTGAACGGACAGGGAACACTGAAGCTTTCTTT CASSSERTGNTEAFF
TRBJ2-7 TRBV28 . TRBD2 TGTGCCAGCAGCGTGACTAGCGGAGACTACGAGCAGTACTTC CASSVTSGDYEQYF
TRBJ2-5 TRBV6-5 . . TGTGCCAGCAGTTACGGGGGGTACGAGGGGGAGACCCAGTACTTC CASSYGGYEGETQYF
TRBJ2-7 TRBV4-1 once . TGCGCCAGCAGCCAAGGAGTCGGTATCATCCAAACCTACGAGCAGTACTTC CASSQGVGIIQTYEQYF
TRBJ2-3 TRBV27 . . TGTGCCAGCAGTTTCGCAGGGATTAGCACAGATACGCAGTATTTT CASSFAGISTDTQYF
TRBJ1-1 TRBV6-6 . TRBD1 TGTGCCAGCAGAACTGGACAGGGGTTGACTTTCTTT CASRTGQGLTFF
TRBJ1-1 TRBV3-1/TRBV3-2 . . TGTGCCAGCAGCCCTCGGGAGGGCGCCGAAGCTTTCTTT CASSPREGAEAFF
TRBJ2-1 TRBV6-5 . . TGTGCCAGTCTAGATTTACACAATGAGCAGTTCTTC CASLDLHNEQFF
TRBJ1-2 TRBV19 . . TGTGCCAGTAGTATGGACAGACTGGGGCTGAGCTACACCTTC CASSMDRLGLSYTF
TRBJ2-1 TRBV11-2 . TRBD2 TGTGCCAGCAGTAAAAATCCCGGGGCGGGACTAGGGGGAAACAATGAGCAGTTCTTC CASSKNPGAGLGGNNEQFF
TRBJ1-3 TRBV5-4 . . TGTGCCAGCACACTGGGCGGGAAGCCTGGCGATGGAAACACCATATATTTT CASTLGGKPGDGNTIYF
TRBJ1-3 TRBV19 . . TGTGCCAGTAGTCCTAGCGGACTACTCTCTGGAAACACCATATATTTT CASSPSGLLSGNTIYF
TRBJ1-2 TRBV12-3/TRBV12-4 . TRBD1 TGTGCCAGCGACAGGGCGACTAACTATGGCTACACCTTC CASDRATNYGYTF
TRBJ2-7 TRBV24-1 . TRBD1 TGTGCCACCAGTGACGTGACAGGGTTGGAGCAGTACTTC CATSDVTGLEQYF
TRBJ2-2 TRBV30 . . TGTGCCTGGAGAACAGGAAAAGTATTGAACACCGGGGAGCTGTTTTTT CAWRTGKVLNTGELFF
TRBJ2-4 TRBV6-2/TRBV6-3 . TRBD2 TGTGCCAGCAGTTACCTAGCGGGTGAAAACCTAGCCAAAAACATTCAGTACTTC CASSYLAGENLAKNIQYF
TRBJ1-2 TRBV30 . TRBD1 TGTGCCTGGAGCTCCCCGGGACAGGGGGCTGATGGCTACACCTTC CAWSSPGQGADGYTF
TRBJ2-1 TRBV10-3 once TRBD1 TGTGCCATCAGTTCGGACAGGAACAATGAGCAGTTCTTC CAISSDRNNEQFF
TRBJ2-5 TRBV7-9 . TRBD1 TGTGCCAGCTGGAAGATGCAGGGGGCGGGGGAGACCCAGTACTTC CASWKMQGAGETQYF
TRBJ2-7 TRBV7-3 . . TGTGCCAGCAGCTTAGAGACAGGCTACGAGCAGTACTTC CASSLETGYEQYF
TRBJ1-6 TRBV5-6 . TRBD1 TGTGCCAGCAGCGGAGGACAGGGCTATAATTCACCCCTCCACTTT CASSGGQGYNSPLHF
TRBJ1-1 TRBV3-1/TRBV3-2 few . TGTGCCAGCAGCCAAGTTACCTCAGGGCGAGCTTTCTTT CASSQVTSGRAFF
TRBJ1-1 TRBV4-2 few TRBD1 TGTGCCAGCAGACGCGACAGGGACACTGAAGCTTTCTTT CASRRDRDTEAFF
TRBJ2-1 TRBV4-1 . TRBD2 TGCGCCAGCAGCCAAGAGGGGGGGACTACTAACAATGAGCAGTTCTTC CASSQEGGTTNNEQFF
TRBJ1-1 TRBV6-5 . . TGTGCCAGCAGTTACACCTCCGGTGATTTTGAAGCTTTCTTT CASSYTSGDFEAFF
TRBJ1-6 TRBV30 . . TGTGCCTGGAGGGTGGACCGGGGTTTATCACCCCTCCACTTT CAWRVDRGLSPLHF
TRBJ2-3 TRBV14 . . TGTGCCAGCAGCCCAAATGCAGATACGCAGTATTTT CASSPNADTQYF
TRBJ2-7 TRBV7-2 . TRBD2 TGTGCCAGCAGCCCTCGGCGGGGGAGCTCCTACGAGCAGTACTTC CASSPRRGSSYEQYF
TRBJ2-3 TRBV7-2 . . TGTGCCAGCAGCTCATCAGATACGCAGTATTTT CASSSSDTQYF
TRBJ2-7 TRBV27 once TRBD1 TGTGCCAGCAGAGGGGGACAGGGATTCTACGAGCAGTACTTC CASRGGQGFYEQYF
TRBJ2-2 TRBV4-3 . . TGCGCCAGCAGCCAAGAAGGTCTAGTGCACGGGGAGCTGTTTTTT CASSQEGLVHGELFF
TRBJ1-3 TRBV2 . TRBD1 TGTGCCAGCAGTCGGGACAGGGGAGGAAACACCATATATTTT CASSRDRGGNTIYF
TRBJ1-3 TRBV28 . TRBD1 TGTGCCAGCGGTTCCGGGACAGGACTCTCTGGAAACACCATATATTTT CASGSGTGLSGNTIYF